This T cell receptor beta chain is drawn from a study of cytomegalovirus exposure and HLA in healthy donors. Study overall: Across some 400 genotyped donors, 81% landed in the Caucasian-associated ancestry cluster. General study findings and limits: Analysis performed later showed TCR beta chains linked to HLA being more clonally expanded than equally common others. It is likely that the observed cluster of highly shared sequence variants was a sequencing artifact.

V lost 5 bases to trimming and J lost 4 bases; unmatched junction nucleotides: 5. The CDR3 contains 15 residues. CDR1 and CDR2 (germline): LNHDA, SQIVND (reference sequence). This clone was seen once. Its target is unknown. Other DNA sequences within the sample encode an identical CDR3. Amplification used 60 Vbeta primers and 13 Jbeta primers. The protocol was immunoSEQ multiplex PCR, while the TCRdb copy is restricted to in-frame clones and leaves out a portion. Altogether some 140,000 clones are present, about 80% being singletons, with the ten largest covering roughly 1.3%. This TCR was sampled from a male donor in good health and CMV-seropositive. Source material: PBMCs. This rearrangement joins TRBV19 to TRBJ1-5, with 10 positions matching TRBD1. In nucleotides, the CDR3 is TGTGCCAGTAGTTTGGACAGGGGGTGGAATCAGCCCCAGCATTTT. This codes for CASSLDRGWNQPQHF.